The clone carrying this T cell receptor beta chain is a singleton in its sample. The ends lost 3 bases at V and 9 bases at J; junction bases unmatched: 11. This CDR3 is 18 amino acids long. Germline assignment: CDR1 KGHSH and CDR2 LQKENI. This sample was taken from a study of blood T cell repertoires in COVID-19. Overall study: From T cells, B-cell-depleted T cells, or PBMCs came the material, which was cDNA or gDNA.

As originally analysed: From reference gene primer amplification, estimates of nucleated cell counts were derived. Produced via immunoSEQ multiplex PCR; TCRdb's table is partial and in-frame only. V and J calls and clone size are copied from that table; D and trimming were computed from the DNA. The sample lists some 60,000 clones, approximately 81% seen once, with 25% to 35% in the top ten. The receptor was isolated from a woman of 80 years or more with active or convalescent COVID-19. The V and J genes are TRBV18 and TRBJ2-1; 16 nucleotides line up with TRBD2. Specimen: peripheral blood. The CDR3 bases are TGTGCCAGCTCACCGCCGGGACTAGCGGGGGGGCGGGCAGGTGAGCAGTTCTTC. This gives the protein CASSPPGLAGGRAGEQFF. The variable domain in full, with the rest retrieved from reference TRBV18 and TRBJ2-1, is NAGVMQNPRHLVRRRGQEARLRCSPMKGHSHVYWYRQLPEEGLKFMVYLQKENIIDESGMPKERFSAEFPKEGPSILRIQQVVRGDSAAYFCASSPPGLAGGRAGEQFFGPGTRLTVL.